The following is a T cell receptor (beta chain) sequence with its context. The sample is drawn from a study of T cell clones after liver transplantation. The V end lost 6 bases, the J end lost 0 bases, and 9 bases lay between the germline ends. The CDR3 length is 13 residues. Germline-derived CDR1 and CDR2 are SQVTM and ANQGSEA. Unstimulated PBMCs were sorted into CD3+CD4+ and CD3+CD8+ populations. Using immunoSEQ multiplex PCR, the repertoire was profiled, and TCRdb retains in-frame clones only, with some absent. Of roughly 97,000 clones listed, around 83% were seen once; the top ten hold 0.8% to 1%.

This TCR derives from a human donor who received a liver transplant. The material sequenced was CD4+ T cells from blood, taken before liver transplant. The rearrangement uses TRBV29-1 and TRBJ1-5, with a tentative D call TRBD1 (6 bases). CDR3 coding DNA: TGCAGCGTCGGACAGTATAGCAATCAGCCCCAGCATTTT. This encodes CSVGQYSNQPQHF.